This T cell receptor beta chain derives from a study of T-cell memory formation after mild COVID-19. The overall study: Clusters were largely donor specific. Findings of the study overall: Certain responding clones were present in pre-infection memory, suggesting participation of cross-reactive memory.

Between the trimmed V and J ends, which lost 3 bases and 4 bases, there was a span of 7 bases. This CDR3 spans 13 amino acids. Germline V gene sequence: CDR1 KGHSH, CDR2 LQKENI. 5'RACE with constant-segment primers built TCRalpha and TCRbeta cDNA libraries with UMIs. From the 5' RACE reads, TCRdb called clonotypes with MiXCR, one entry per CDR3 protein. The sample includes around 450,000 distinct CDR3 sequences, less than 25% of them seen just once. A word on this clonotype: Its antigen is not identified.

The chain links TRBV18 to TRBJ1-3; unclear D gene. Sequencing was done on a sample of PBMCs or a T cell subset sorted from them (not recorded which). The origin of this receptor is an adult woman who had mild COVID-19 (a few samples of this study predate the infection). Cell type and time point are not known. CDR3 in amino acids: CASSPREGNTIYF. The CDR3 DNA sequence: TGTGCCAGCTCACCCCGAGAAGGAAACACCATATATTTT.